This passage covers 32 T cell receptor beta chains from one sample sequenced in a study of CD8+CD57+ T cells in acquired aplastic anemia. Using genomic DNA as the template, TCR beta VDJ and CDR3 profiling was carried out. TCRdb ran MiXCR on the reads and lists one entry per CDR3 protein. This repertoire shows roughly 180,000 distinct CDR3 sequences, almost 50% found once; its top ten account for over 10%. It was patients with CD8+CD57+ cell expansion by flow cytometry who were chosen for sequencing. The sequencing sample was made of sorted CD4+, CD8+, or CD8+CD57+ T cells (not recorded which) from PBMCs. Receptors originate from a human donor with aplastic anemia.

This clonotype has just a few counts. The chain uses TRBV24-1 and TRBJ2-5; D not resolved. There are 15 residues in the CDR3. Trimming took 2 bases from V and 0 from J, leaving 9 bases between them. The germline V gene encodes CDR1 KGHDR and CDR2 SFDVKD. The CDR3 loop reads CATSDSGRNQETQYF. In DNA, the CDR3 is TGTGCCACCAGTGATTCGGGCCGGAACCAAGAGACCCAGTACTTC.

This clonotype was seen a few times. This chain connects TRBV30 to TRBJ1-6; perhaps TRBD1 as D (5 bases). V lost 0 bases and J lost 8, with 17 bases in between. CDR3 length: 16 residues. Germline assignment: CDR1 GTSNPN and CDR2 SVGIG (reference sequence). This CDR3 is CAWSVGTSGNDSPLHF. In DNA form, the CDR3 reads TGTGCCTGGAGTGTTGGGACGAGCGGAAACGATTCACCCCTCCACTTT.

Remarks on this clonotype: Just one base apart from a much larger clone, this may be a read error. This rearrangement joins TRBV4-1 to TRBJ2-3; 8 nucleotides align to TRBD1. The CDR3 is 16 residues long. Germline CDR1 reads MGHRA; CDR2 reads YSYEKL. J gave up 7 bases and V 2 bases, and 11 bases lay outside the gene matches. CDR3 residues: CASSQQTGDRVNTQYF. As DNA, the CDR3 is TGCGCCAGCAGCCAACAGACAGGGGACCGTGTAAATACGCAGTATTTT.

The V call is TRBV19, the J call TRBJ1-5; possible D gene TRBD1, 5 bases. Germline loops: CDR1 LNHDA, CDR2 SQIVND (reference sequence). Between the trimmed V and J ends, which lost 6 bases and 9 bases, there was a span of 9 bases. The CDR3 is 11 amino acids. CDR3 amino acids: CASRRGGPQHF. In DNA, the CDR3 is TGTGCCAGTAGACGGGGGGGGCCCCAGCATTTT.

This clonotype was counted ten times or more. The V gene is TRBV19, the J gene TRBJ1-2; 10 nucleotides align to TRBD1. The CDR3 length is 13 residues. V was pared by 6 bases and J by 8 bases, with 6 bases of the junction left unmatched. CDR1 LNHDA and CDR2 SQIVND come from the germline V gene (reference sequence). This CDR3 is CASSPDRGQGYTF. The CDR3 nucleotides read TGTGCCAGTAGCCCTGACAGGGGGCAGGGCTACACCTTC.

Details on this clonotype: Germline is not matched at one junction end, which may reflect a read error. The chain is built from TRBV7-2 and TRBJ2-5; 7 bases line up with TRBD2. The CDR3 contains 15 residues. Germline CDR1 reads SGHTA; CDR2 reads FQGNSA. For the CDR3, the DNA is TGTGCCAGCAGCCTAGCGGAGGGGATTTGGGGGACCCAGTACTTC. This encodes CASSLAEGIWGTQYF.

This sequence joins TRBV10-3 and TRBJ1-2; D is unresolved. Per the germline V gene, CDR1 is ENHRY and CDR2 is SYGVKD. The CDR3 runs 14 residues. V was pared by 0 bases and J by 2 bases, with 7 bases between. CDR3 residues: CAISESTENYGYTF. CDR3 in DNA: TGTGCCATCAGTGAGTCGACGGAGAACTATGGCTACACCTTC.

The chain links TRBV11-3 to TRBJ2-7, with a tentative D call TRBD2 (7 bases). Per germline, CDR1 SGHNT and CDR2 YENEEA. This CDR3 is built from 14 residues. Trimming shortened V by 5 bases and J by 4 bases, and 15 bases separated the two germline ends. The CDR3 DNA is TGTGCCAGCAGCCAAGAGGGGGAGGGTTACGAGCAGTACTTC. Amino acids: CASSQEGEGYEQYF.

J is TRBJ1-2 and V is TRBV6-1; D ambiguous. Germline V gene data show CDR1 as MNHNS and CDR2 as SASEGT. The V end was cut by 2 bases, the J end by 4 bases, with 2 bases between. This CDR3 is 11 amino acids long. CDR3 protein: CASSETYGYTF. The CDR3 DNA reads TGTGCCAGCAGTGAAACCTATGGCTACACCTTC.

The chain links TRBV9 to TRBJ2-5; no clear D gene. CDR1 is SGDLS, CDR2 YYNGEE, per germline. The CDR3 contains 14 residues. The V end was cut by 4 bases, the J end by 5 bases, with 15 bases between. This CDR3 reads CASSPDLSMETQYF. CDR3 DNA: TGTGCCAGCAGCCCCGACTTGTCTATGGAGACCCAGTACTTC.

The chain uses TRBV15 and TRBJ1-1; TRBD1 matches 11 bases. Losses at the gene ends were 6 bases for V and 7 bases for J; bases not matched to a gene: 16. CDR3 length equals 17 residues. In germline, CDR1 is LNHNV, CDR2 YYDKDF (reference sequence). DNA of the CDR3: TGTGCCACCAGTACAACTGTGAGGACAGGGGGCTTCGGTGAAGCTTTCTTT. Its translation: CATSTTVRTGGFGEAFF. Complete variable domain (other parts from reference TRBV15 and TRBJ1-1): DAMVIQNPRYQVTQFGKPVTLSCSQTLNHNVMYWYQQKSSQAPKLLFHYYDKDFNNEADTPDNFQSRRPNTSFCFLDIRSPGLGDTAMYLCATSTTVRTGGFGEAFFGQGTRLTVV.

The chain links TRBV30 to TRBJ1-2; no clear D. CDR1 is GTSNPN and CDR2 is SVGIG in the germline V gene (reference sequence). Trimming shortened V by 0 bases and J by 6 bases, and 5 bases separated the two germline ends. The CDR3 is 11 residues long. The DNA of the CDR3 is TGTGCCTGGAGTGTCAGGAATGGCTACACCTTC. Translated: CAWSVRNGYTF.

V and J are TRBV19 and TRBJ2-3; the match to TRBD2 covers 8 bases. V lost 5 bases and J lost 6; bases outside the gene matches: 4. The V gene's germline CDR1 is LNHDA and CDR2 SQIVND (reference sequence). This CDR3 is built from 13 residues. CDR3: CASSRLASDTQYF. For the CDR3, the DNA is TGTGCCAGTAGTCGACTAGCGTCGGATACGCAGTATTTT.

The CDR3 DNA follows: TGTGCCAGCAGCTCGGGCGACGAGCAGTACTTC. Translation: CASSSGDEQYF. The chain has TRBV7-2 and TRBJ2-7; the D is unclear. Trimming cost V 4 bases and J 5 bases, with 6 bases left between them. The CDR3 is 11 amino acids. In germline, CDR1 is SGHTA, CDR2 FQGNSA.

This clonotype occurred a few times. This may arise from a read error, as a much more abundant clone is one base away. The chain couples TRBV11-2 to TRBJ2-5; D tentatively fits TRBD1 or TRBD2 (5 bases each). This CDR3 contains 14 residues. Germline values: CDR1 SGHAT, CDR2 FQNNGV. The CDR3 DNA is TGTGTCAGCAGCTTCAGCGAGGGGCGTAGGACCCAGTACTTC. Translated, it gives CVSSFSEGRRTQYF. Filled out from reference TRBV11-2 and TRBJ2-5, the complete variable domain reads EAGVAQSPRYKIIEKRQSVAFWCNPISGHATLYWYQQILGQGPKLLIQFQNNGVVDDSQLPKDRFSAERLKGVDSTLKIQPAKLEDSAVYLCVSSFSEGRRTQYFGPGTRLLVL.

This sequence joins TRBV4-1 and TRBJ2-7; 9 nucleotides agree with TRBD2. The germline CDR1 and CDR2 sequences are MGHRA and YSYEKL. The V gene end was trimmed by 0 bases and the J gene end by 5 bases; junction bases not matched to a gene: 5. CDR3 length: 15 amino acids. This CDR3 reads CASSQEGSGGNEQYF. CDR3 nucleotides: TGCGCCAGCAGCCAAGAGGGTAGCGGGGGCAACGAGCAGTACTTC.

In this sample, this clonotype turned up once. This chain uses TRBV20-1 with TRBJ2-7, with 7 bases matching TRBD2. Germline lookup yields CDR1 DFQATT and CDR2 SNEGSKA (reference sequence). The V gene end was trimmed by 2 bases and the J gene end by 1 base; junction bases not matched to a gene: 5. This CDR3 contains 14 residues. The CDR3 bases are TGCAGTGCTAGAAGGACTAGGGGTTCCTACGAGCAGTACTTC. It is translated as CSARRTRGSYEQYF.

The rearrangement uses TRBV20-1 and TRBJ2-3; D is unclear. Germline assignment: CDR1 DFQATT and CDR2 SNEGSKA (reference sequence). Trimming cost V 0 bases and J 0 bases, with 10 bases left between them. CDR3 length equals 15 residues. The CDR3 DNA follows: TGCAGTGCTAGAGATGGGCTAACTAGCACAGATACGCAGTATTTT. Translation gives CSARDGLTSTDTQYF.

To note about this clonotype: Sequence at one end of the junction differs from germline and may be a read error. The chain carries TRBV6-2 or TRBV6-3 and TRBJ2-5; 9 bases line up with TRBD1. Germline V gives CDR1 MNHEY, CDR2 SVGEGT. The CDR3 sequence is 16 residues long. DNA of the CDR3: TGCGCCAGCAGTTACTCATCCCGGGACAGGGTGGACCAAGAGTACTTC. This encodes CASSYSSRDRVDQEYF.

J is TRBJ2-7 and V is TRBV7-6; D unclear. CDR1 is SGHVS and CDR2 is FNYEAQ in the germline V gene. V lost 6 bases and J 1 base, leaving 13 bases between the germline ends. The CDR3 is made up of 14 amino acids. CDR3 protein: CASSCSTDSYEQYF. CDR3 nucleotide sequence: TGTGCCAGCAGTTGCTCGACGGATTCCTACGAGCAGTACTTC.

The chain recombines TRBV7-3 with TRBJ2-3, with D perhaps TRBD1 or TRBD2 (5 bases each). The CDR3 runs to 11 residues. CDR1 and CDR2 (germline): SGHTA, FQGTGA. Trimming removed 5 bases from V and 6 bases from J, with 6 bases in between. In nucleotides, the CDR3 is TGTGCCAGCAGCGGGGGTGATACGCAGTATTTT. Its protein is CASSGGDTQYF.

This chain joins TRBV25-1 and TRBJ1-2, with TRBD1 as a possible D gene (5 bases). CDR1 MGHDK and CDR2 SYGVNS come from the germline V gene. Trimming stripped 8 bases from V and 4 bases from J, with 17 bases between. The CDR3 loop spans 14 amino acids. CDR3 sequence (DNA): TGTGCCAGCTCCCTCGACAGTACCCCCTATGGCTACACCTTC. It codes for CASSLDSTPYGYTF.

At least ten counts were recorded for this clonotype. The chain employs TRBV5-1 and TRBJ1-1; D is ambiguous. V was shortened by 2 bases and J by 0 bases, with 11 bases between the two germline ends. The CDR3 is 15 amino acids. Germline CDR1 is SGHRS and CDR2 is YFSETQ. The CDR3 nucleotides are TGCGCCAGCAGCTTAAGCGGTGTCCTGAACACTGAAGCTTTCTTT. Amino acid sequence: CASSLSGVLNTEAFF.

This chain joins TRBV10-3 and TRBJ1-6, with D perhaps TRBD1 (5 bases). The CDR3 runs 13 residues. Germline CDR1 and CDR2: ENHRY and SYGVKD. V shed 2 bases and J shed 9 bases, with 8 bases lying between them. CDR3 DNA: TGTGCCATCAGTGAGGACAGCCCTTCACCCCTCCACTTT. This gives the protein CAISEDSPSPLHF.

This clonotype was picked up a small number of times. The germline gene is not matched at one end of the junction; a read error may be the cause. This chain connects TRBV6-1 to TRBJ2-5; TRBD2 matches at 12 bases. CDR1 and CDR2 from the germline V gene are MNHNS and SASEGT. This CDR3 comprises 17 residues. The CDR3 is CASSEVPSGGEWVTQHF. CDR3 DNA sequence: TGTGCCAGCAGTGAAGTTCCTAGCGGGGGGGAGTGGGTGACCCAGCACTTC.

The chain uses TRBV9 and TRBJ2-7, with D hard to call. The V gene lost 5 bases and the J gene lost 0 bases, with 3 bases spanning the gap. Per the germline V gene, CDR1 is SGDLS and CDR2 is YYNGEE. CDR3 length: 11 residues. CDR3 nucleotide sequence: TGTGCCAGCAGGAGCTCCTACGAGCAGTACTTC. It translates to CASRSSYEQYF.

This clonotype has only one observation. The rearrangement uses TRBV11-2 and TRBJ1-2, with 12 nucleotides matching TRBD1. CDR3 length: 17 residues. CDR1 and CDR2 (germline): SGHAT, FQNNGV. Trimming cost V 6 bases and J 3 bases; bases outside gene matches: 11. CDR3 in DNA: TGTGCCAGCAGGAGGGACAGGGGGCACTCCCTCTACTATGGCTACACCTTC. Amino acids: CASRRDRGHSLYYGYTF. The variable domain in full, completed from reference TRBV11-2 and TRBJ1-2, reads EAGVAQSPRYKIIEKRQSVAFWCNPISGHATLYWYQQILGQGPKLLIQFQNNGVVDDSQLPKDRFSAERLKGVDSTLKIQPAKLEDSAVYLCASRRDRGHSLYYGYTFGSGTRLTVV.

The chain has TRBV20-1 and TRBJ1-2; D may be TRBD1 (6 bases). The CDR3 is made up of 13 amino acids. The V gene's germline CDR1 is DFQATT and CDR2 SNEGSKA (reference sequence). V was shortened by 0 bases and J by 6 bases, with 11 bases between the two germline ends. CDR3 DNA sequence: TGCAGTGCTAGAGAAGGGGGTACTAATGGCTACACCTTC. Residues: CSAREGGTNGYTF.

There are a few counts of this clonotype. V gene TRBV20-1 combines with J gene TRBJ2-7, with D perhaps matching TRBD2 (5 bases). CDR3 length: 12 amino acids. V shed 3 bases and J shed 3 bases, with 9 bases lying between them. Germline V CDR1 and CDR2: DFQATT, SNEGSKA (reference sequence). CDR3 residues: CSARDGIYEQYF. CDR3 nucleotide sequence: TGCAGTGCTAGGGACGGGATCTACGAGCAGTACTTC.

The CDR3 sequence: CASSPGPHSGDEQFF. CDR3 bases: TGTGCCAGCAGCCCGGGACCCCATTCCGGCGATGAGCAGTTCTTC. The gene calls are TRBV4-2 and TRBJ2-1; the D gene could be TRBD1 or TRBD2 (5 bases each). The length of the CDR3 is 15 residues. Germline CDR1 is LGHNA and CDR2 is YNFKEQ. V was clipped by 4 bases and J by 8 bases, with 18 bases between them.

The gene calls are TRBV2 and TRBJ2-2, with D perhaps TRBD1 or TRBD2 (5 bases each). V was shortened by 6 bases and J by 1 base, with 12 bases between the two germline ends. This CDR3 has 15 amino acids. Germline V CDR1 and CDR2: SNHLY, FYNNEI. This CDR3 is CASRAGTLNTGELFF. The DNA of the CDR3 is TGTGCCAGCAGAGCCGGGACGTTGAACACCGGGGAGCTGTTTTTT.

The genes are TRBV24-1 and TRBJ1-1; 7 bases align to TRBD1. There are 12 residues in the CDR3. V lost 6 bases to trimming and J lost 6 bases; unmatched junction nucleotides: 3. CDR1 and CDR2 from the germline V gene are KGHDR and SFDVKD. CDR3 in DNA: TGTGCCACCAGTATTACAGGGGCTGAAGCTTTCTTT. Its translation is CATSITGAEAFF.